This T cell receptor (beta chain) was sequenced in a study of OX40 agonist ivuxolimab in advanced cancers. Only in-frame clones appear in the TCRdb table, and some are missing; sequencing was by immunoSEQ multiplex PCR. The data contain 75,000 to 100,000 clones, approximately 91% of them seen just once; the ten biggest clones take up 0.6% to 0.75%. J was trimmed by 4 bases and V by 5 bases; bases with no gene match: 11. This CDR3 has 18 amino acids. Germline V gene lookup returns CDR1 MDHEN and CDR2 SYDVKM. The chain uses TRBV28 and TRBJ2-6; 10 bases match TRBD1. The clonotype comes from an adult with an advanced solid tumor such as melanoma, head and neck, liver or kidney cancer. The sample in question was CD4+ or CD8+ T cells sorted from blood, obtained in a trial of the OX40 agonist ivuxolimab. The DNA of the CDR3 is TGTGCCAGCAGTCCGCTGGGACAGGGGTTGAGCGGGGCCAACGTCCTGACTTTC. It specifies CASSPLGQGLSGANVLTF.